This record looks at one TCR beta chain sequence and its context. TCRdb independently ran MiXCR on the RT-PCR reads; one entry per CDR3 protein. Of around 700,000 distinct CDR3 sequences in the sample, approximately 15% were seen once. The CDR3 runs to 13 residues. The V end lost 1 base, the J end lost 4 bases, and 7 bases lay between the germline ends. The V gene's germline CDR1 is SGHAT and CDR2 FQNNGV. The rearrangement joins TRBV11-2 to TRBJ1-1; no firm D call. The source is a female donor in good health, serving as a healthy control. The sequenced material came from memory CD4+ T cells from blood. The CDR3 region is CASSLGAGTEAFF. In DNA form, the CDR3 reads TGTGCCAGCAGCTTAGGGGCGGGCACTGAAGCTTTCTTT.